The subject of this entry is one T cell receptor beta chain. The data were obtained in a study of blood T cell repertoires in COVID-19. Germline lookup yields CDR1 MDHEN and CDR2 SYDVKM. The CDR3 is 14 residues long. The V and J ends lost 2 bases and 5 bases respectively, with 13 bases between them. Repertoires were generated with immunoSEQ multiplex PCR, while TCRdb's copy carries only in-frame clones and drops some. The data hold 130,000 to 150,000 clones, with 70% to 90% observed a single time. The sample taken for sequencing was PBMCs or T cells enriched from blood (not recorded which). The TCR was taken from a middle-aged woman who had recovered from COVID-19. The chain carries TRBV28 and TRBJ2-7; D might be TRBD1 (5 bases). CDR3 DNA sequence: TGTGCCAGCAGTTTAGTCAGGGATACCCACGAGCAGTACTTC. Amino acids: CASSLVRDTHEQYF. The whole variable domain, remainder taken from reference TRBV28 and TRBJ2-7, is DVKVTQSSRYLVKRTGEKVFLECVQDMDHENMFWYRQDPGLGLRLIYFSYDVKMKEKGDIPEGYSVSREKKERFSLILESASTNQTSMYLCASSLVRDTHEQYFGPGTRLTVT.